This TCR beta chain was captured in a study of blood T cell repertoires in COVID-19. In the study overall: There were acute and convalescent COVID-19 samples, and they came from the United States, Italy and Spain. In each case, the material was cDNA or gDNA derived from T cells, B-cell-depleted T cells, or PBMCs.

Authors' data handling: It was from reference gene primer amplification that nucleated cell counts were estimated. Repertoires were generated with immunoSEQ multiplex PCR, while TCRdb's copy carries only in-frame clones and drops some. V and J calls and clone size are those listed in that table; D and trimming were worked out from the DNA. This sample has under 300,000 clones, with approximately 87% found just once. Germline trimming cut 2 bases from V and 6 bases from J; bases unmatched to any gene: 10. CDR3 length equals 15 residues. Per germline, CDR1 GTSNPN and CDR2 SVGIG (reference sequence). The clonotype was recovered from a man aged 60 to 69 with acute or convalescent COVID-19. The rearrangement joins TRBV30 to TRBJ1-1; 9 nucleotides align to TRBD1. Material: peripheral blood. CDR3 coding DNA: TGTGCCTGGAGTCACCCTGGACAGGGGAGGGCTGAAGCTTTCTTT. Translating it yields CAWSHPGQGRAEAFF.